This T cell receptor beta chain was identified during a study of T cells after yellow fever vaccination. Study-level findings and limits: The study noted that FACS-sorted repertoires could contain abundant clonotypes contaminating from the bulk population.

As concerns this clonotype: The antigen is not known.

TCRdb reprocessed the 5' RACE reads via MiXCR and lists one record per CDR3 protein. Of approximately 580,000 distinct CDR3 sequences in the sample, about a sixth were seen once. Germline lookup yields CDR1 MNHNS and CDR2 SASEGT. V lost 6 bases and J 1 base, leaving 12 bases between the germline ends. The CDR3 extends over 15 amino acids. This receptor was taken from a man between 18 and 29 years old who received the YFV17D yellow fever vaccine. The chain uses TRBV6-1 and TRBJ1-4; no clear D gene. Source: PBMCs, taken 4 to 5 days after the first yellow fever vaccination. CDR3 sequence: CASSQLGITNEKLFF. CDR3 nucleotide sequence: TGTGCCAGCAGCCAGTTGGGCATAACTAATGAAAAACTGTTTTTT.